These 23 T cell receptor beta chains were sequenced from one sample in a study of blood T cell repertoires in COVID-19. Clones were sequenced by immunoSEQ multiplex PCR, and TCRdb holds only the in-frame ones, with some missing. The sample has about 410,000 clones; 86% are singletons. Sequencing input: peripheral blood. The receptor source for this set is a woman younger than 45 with active or convalescent COVID-19.

The V gene is TRBV10-3, the J gene TRBJ2-3, with 7 bases aligning to TRBD2. J gave up 2 bases and V 0 bases, and 5 bases lay outside the gene matches. Germline CDR1 and CDR2: ENHRY and SYGVKD. The CDR3 length is 16 residues. The CDR3 DNA reads as TGTGCCATCAGTGAGTCAACGGGGGGTTCCACAGATACGCAGTATTTT. It encodes CAISESTGGSTDTQYF.

V usage is TRBV19 and J usage is TRBJ2-1; 9 bases line up with TRBD1. CDR3 size: 15 residues. Germline CDR1 reads LNHDA; CDR2 reads SQIVND (reference sequence). J was trimmed by 1 base and V by 7 bases; bases with no gene match: 5. The CDR3 loop reads CASNGGQGSYNEQFF. CDR3 bases: TGTGCCAGTAACGGTGGACAGGGGTCCTACAATGAGCAGTTCTTC.

This chain joins TRBV6-5 and TRBJ1-4; D unresolved. In germline, CDR1 is MNHEY, CDR2 SVGAGI. Trimming pared 7 bases from V and 0 bases from J, leaving 12 bases between. This CDR3 is built from 15 residues. In DNA form, the CDR3 reads TGTGCCAGCATCAAATTCAGTGCAACTAATGAAAAACTGTTTTTT. The encoded protein is CASIKFSATNEKLFF.

V usage is TRBV3-1 (or the pseudogene TRBV3-2) and J usage is TRBJ2-3; 9 nucleotides match TRBD2. The CDR3 extends over 18 amino acids. V gave up 1 base and J gave up 2 bases; unmatched junction bases: 10. Germline CDR1 LGHDT, CDR2 YNNKEL (reference sequence). DNA for the CDR3: TGTGCCAGCAGCCAAGCAGGTATCGGCGGGGGGGCCACAGATACGCAGTATTTT. Its translation: CASSQAGIGGGATDTQYF.

V is TRBV9 and J is TRBJ2-5; no firm D call. This CDR3 has 12 amino acids. Trimming pared 1 base from V and 5 bases from J, leaving 6 bases between. CDR1 SGDLS and CDR2 YYNGEE come from the germline V gene. The DNA for the CDR3 is TGTGCCAGCAGCGTAACCGGGGAGACCCAGTACTTC. Its protein is CASSVTGETQYF.

J is TRBJ2-7 and V is TRBV15, with 10 positions matching TRBD1. The CDR3 runs 16 residues. The germline V gene encodes CDR1 LNHNV and CDR2 YYDKDF (reference sequence). Losses at the gene ends were 3 bases for V and 5 bases for J; bases not matched to a gene: 10. Here the CDR3 reads CATSRGTGALRDEQYF. The DNA for the CDR3 is TGTGCCACCAGCAGGGGGACAGGGGCCTTAAGGGACGAGCAGTACTTC.

The V and J genes are TRBV4-2 and TRBJ2-5; 7 positions match TRBD2. Germline CDR1 LGHNA, CDR2 YNFKEQ. The V segment lost 5 bases and the J segment 5 bases; nucleotides outside the gene matches: 8. The CDR3 contains 14 residues. CDR3 sequence (DNA): TGTGCCAGCAGCTCCCGACTAGCTGGGGAGACCCAGTACTTC. Translated, it gives CASSSRLAGETQYF.

CDR3: CASSLGSAGVSGANVLTF. CDR3 DNA: TGCGCCAGCAGCTTGGGATCAGCGGGAGTCTCTGGGGCCAACGTCCTGACTTTC. V and J are TRBV5-1 and TRBJ2-6; TRBD2 agrees at 8 bases. Germline CDR1 is SGHRS and CDR2 is YFSETQ. This CDR3 is built from 18 residues. V was pared by 0 bases and J by 0 bases, with 5 bases of the junction left unmatched.

The chain couples TRBV5-6 to TRBJ1-2; D may be TRBD1 (5 bases). The CDR3 totals 15 residues. Trimming removed 0 bases from V and 7 bases from J, with 16 bases in between. Germline CDR1 reads SGHDT; CDR2 reads YYEEEE. CDR3 residues: CASSLGFGGISGYTF. CDR3 bases: TGTGCCAGCAGCTTGGGGTTTGGGGGGATCTCTGGCTACACCTTC.

The chain joins TRBV4-1 to TRBJ2-3; TRBD1 might be the D (5 bases). V was trimmed by 4 bases and J by 1 base, leaving 12 bases between them. Germline V gene data show CDR1 as MGHRA and CDR2 as YSYEKL. The CDR3 covers 15 residues. Written as DNA, the CDR3 is TGCGCCAGCAGCCCCAGGGATTTTGGCACAGATACGCAGTATTTT. Amino acid sequence: CASSPRDFGTDTQYF.

The rearrangement uses TRBV6-5 and TRBJ2-7; D is unresolved. V lost 8 bases to trimming and J lost 5 bases, with 13 bases between them. This CDR3 region has 12 residues. In germline, CDR1 is MNHEY, CDR2 SVGAGI. CDR3 protein: CASPRNQDEQYF. The CDR3, as DNA: TGTGCCAGCCCTCGAAATCAGGACGAGCAGTACTTC.

The chain employs TRBV5-8 and TRBJ2-6, with a possible D match to TRBD2 (5 bases). In germline, CDR1 is SGHTS, CDR2 YDEGEE. The CDR3 totals 18 residues. V was clipped by 2 bases and J by 0 bases, with 15 bases between them. The CDR3 DNA reads TGTGCCAGCAGCTTCCGGGATCAGGCTGTCTCTGGGGCCAACGTCCTGACTTTC. Translated, it gives CASSFRDQAVSGANVLTF.

This chain connects TRBV2 to TRBJ1-1, with 8 positions matching TRBD1. V gave up 4 bases and J gave up 2 bases; unmatched junction bases: 9. Germline loops: CDR1 SNHLY, CDR2 FYNNEI. This CDR3 region has 16 residues. CDR3 sequence: CASSVATGGSNTEAFF. The CDR3 nucleotides read TGTGCCAGCAGTGTGGCAACAGGGGGATCCAACACTGAAGCTTTCTTT.

The chain recombines TRBV6-5 with TRBJ1-2; 7 bases are shared with TRBD1. V lost 6 bases, J lost 8 bases, and 6 bases stayed unmatched. CDR1 is MNHEY and CDR2 is SVGAGI in the germline V gene. This CDR3 region has 12 residues. CDR3 residues: CASSDPGQGYTF. The CDR3 DNA reads TGTGCCAGCAGCGATCCGGGACAGGGCTACACCTTC.

The gene calls are TRBV3-1 (or the pseudogene TRBV3-2) and TRBJ1-2; 8 positions match TRBD1. Germline V CDR1 and CDR2: LGHDT, YNNKEL (reference sequence). The V and J ends lost 4 bases and 2 bases, in that order; junction bases with no gene match: 15. This CDR3 comprises 18 residues. The DNA of the CDR3 is TGTGCCAGCAGCCCAGTAACCGGACAGGGTTCGATGAACTATGGCTACACCTTC. It translates to CASSPVTGQGSMNYGYTF.

The chain recombines TRBV11-1 with TRBJ2-1; D possibly corresponds to TRBD2 (6 bases). V lost 3 bases, J lost 7 bases, and 7 bases lay in between. The CDR3 runs to 12 residues. The germline V gene has CDR1 SGHAT and CDR2 FQDESV (reference sequence). CDR3: CASSFGLNEQFF. The CDR3 DNA reads TGTGCCAGCAGCTTCGGACTAAATGAGCAGTTCTTC.

This clone was seen once. The gene calls are TRBV5-8 and TRBJ1-1; tentatively, D is TRBD1 (5 bases). Trimming cost V 1 base and J 2 bases, with 12 bases left between them. There are 15 residues in the CDR3. CDR1 is SGHTS and CDR2 is YDEGEE in the germline V gene. For the CDR3, the DNA is TGTGCCAGCAGCTTGCCCGCGGGACTTAACACTGAAGCTTTCTTT. It specifies CASSLPAGLNTEAFF.

This chain joins TRBV18 and TRBJ2-2; D is undetermined. CDR3 length: 14 residues. V lost 2 bases and J 1 base, leaving 5 bases between the germline ends. CDR1 and CDR2 (germline): KGHSH, LQKENI. The CDR3 DNA is TGTGCCAGCTCACCAGGCGGGAACACCGGGGAGCTGTTTTTT. This sequence encodes CASSPGGNTGELFF.

The chain couples TRBV5-1 to TRBJ1-2; tentatively, D is TRBD1 (5 bases). Trimming took off 1 base at V and 7 bases at J, with 17 bases between the two ends. CDR3 length: 15 residues. CDR1 and CDR2 from the germline V gene are SGHRS and YFSETQ. The CDR3 protein is CASSLSDSPLGGYTF. The CDR3 nucleotides are TGCGCCAGCAGCTTGTCAGACAGTCCGTTGGGTGGCTACACCTTC.

CDR3 bases: TGTGCCAGCAGCAGGGGTATTAATGAAAAACTGTTTTTT. This translates into CASSRGINEKLFF. The gene calls are TRBV2 and TRBJ1-4; D might be TRBD1 (6 bases). Germline V lookup: CDR1 SNHLY, CDR2 FYNNEI. V was shortened by 6 bases and J by 4 bases, with 9 bases between the two germline ends. The CDR3 has 13 residues.

This chain joins TRBV3-1 (or the pseudogene TRBV3-2) and TRBJ2-7; the match to TRBD2 covers 12 bases. The CDR3 spans 13 residues. After removal of 11 bases from V and 6 bases from J, the junction contained 8 bases not matched to a gene. Looked up from germline, CDR1 is LGHDT and CDR2 is YNNKEL (reference sequence). This CDR3 reads CASRLAGVREQYF. CDR3 sequence (DNA): TGTGCCTCACGACTAGCGGGAGTTCGCGAGCAGTACTTC.

This clone was seen a single time. The rearrangement joins TRBV2 to TRBJ2-3; TRBD1 might be the D (5 bases). Germline CDR1 is SNHLY and CDR2 is FYNNEI. The CDR3 is 11 residues long. V was cut by 3 bases and J by 11 bases, with 9 bases left in between. The CDR3 sequence is CASSEEQGQYF. The CDR3 DNA reads TGTGCCAGCAGTGAGGAGCAGGGGCAGTATTTT.

The chain joins TRBV12-2 to TRBJ1-5; TRBD1 is the table's D call and was not checked against the DNA. TRBV12-2 is termed a pseudogene. CDR3 length equals 16 residues. The CDR3 region has the DNA TGTGCAAGTCGCTTAAAGGACAGGGATACGGATCAGCCCCAGCATTTT. Encoded protein: CASRLKDRDTDQPQHF.